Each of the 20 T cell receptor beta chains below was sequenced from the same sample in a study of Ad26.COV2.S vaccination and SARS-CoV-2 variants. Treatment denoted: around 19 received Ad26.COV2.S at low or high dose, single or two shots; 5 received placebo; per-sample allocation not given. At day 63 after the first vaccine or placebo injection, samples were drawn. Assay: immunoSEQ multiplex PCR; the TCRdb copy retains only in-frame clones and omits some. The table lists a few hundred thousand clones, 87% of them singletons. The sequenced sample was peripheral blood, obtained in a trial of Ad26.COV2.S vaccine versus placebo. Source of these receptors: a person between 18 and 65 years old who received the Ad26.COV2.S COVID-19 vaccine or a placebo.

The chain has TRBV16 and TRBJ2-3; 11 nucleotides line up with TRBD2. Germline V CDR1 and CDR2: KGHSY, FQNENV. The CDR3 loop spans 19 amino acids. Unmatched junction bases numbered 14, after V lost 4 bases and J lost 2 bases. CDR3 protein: CASSLIPLAGGDLTDTQYF. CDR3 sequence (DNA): TGTGCCAGCAGCCTGATTCCTTTAGCGGGGGGGGACCTCACAGATACGCAGTATTTT.

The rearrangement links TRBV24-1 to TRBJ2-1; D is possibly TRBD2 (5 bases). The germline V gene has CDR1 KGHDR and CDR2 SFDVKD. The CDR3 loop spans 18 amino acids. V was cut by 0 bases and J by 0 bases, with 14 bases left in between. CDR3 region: CATSDLGPRRGSYNEQFF. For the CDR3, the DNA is TGTGCCACCAGTGATTTGGGGCCTCGTCGGGGCTCCTACAATGAGCAGTTCTTC.

This chain's CDR3 is CASSRRGSGRDNEQFF. DNA of the CDR3: TGTGCCAGTAGTCGCCGGGGGAGCGGGAGGGATAATGAGCAGTTCTTC. The rearrangement joins TRBV19 to TRBJ2-1, with TRBD2 identical over 10 bases. The V segment lost 5 bases and the J segment 7 bases; nucleotides outside the gene matches: 11. The CDR3 is made up of 16 amino acids. Germline V CDR1 and CDR2: LNHDA, SQIVND (reference sequence).

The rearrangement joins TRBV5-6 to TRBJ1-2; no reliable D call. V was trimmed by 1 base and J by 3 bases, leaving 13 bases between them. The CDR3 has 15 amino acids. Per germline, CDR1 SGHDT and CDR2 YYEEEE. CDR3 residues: CASSLTPGYDYGYTF. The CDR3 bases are TGTGCCAGCAGCTTGACCCCAGGCTACGACTATGGCTACACCTTC.

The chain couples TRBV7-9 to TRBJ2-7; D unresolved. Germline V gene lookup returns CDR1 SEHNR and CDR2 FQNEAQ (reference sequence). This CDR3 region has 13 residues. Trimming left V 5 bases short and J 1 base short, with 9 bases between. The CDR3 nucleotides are TGTGCCAGCAGCACCCCCGGTTCCTACGAGCAGTACGTC. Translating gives CASSTPGSYEQYV.

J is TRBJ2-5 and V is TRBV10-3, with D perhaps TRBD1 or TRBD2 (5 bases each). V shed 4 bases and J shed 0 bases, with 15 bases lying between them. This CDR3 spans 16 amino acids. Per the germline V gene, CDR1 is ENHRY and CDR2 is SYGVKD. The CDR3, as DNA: TGTGCCATCAGTGGACCGGGACGGAGGTACCAAGAGACCCAGTACTTC. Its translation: CAISGPGRRYQETQYF.

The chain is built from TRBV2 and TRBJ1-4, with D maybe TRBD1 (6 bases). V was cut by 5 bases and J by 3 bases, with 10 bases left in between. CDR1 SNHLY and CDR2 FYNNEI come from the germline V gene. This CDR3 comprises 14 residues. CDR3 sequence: CASSLRGSNEKLFF. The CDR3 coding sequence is TGTGCCAGCAGTCTCAGGGGATCTAATGAAAAACTGTTTTTT. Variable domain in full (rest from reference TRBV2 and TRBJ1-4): EPEVTQTPSHQVTQMGQEVILRCVPISNHLYFYWYRQILGQKVEFLVSFYNNEISEKSEIFDDQFSVERPDGSNFTLKIRSTKLEDSAMYFCASSLRGSNEKLFFGSGTQLSVL.

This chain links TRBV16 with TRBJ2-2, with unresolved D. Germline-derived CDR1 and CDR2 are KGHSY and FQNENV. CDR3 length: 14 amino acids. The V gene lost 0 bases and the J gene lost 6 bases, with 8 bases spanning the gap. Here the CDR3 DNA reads TGTGCCAGCAGCCAATCGTCCGTCGCCGGGGAGCTGTTTTTT. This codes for CASSQSSVAGELFF. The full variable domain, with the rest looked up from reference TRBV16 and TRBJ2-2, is GEEVAQTPKHLVRGEGQKAKLYCAPIKGHSYVFWYQQVLKNEFKFLISFQNENVFDETGMPKERFSAKCLPNSPCSLEIQATKLEDSAVYFCASSQSSVAGELFFGEGSRLTVL.

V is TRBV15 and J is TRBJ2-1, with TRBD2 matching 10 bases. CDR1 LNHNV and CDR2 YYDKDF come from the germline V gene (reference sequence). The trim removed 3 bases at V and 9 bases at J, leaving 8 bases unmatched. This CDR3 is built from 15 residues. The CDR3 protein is CATSRRASGSGEQFF. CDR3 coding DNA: TGTGCCACCAGCAGGAGGGCTAGCGGGAGTGGTGAGCAGTTCTTC.

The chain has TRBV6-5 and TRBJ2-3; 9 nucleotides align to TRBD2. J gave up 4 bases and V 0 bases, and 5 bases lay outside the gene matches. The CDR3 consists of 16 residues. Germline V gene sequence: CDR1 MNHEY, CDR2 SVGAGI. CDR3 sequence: CASSYSLAGTPDTQYF. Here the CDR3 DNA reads TGTGCCAGCAGTTACTCGCTAGCGGGGACGCCAGATACGCAGTATTTT.

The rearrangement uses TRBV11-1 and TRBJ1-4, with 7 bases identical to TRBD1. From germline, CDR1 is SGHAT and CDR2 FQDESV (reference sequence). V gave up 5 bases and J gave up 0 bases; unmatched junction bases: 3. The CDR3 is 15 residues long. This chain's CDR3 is CASSEGQTTNEKLFF. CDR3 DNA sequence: TGTGCCAGCAGCGAGGGACAGACAACTAATGAAAAACTGTTTTTT.

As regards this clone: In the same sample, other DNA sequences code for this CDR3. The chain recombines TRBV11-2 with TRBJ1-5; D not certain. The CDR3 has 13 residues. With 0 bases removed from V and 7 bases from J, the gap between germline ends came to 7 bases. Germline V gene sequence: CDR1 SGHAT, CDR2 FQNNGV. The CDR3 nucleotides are TGTGCCAGCAGCTTAGATCGGGCACAGCCCCAGCATTTT. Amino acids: CASSLDRAQPQHF. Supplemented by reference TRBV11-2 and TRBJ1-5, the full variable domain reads EAGVAQSPRYKIIEKRQSVAFWCNPISGHATLYWYQQILGQGPKLLIQFQNNGVVDDSQLPKDRFSAERLKGVDSTLKIQPAKLEDSAVYLCASSLDRAQPQHFGDGTRLSIL.

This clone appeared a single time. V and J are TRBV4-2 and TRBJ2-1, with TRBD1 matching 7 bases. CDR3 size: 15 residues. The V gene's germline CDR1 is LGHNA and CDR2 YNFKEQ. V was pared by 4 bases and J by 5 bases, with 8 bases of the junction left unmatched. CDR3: CASSRHGQVDNEQFF. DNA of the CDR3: TGTGCCAGCAGCCGCCACGGACAGGTGGACAATGAGCAGTTCTTC.

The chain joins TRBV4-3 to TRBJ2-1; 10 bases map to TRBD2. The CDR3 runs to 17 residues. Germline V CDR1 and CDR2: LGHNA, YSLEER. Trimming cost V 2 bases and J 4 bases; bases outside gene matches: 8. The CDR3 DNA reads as TGCGCCAGCAGCCAAAACGGAGCGGGAGGGCTGTACAATGAGCAGTTCTTC. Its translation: CASSQNGAGGLYNEQFF.

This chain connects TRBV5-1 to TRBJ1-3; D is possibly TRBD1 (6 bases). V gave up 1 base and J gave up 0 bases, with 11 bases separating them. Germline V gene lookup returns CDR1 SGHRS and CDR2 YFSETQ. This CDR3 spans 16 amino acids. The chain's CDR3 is CASSLTGTSSGNTIYF. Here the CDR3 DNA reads TGCGCCAGCAGCTTGACAGGGACATCCTCTGGAAACACCATATATTTT.

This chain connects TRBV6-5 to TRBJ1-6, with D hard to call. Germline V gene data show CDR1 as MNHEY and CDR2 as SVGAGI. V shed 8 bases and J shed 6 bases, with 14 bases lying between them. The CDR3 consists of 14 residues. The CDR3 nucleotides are TGTGCCAGCGACCGGGCCCCTGCTAATTCACCCCTCCACTTT. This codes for CASDRAPANSPLHF.

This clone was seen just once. The CDR3 loop is CASSADRSSYNEQFF. The CDR3 DNA reads TGTGCCAGCAGCGCCGACAGGAGCTCCTACAATGAGCAGTTCTTC. The chain is built from TRBV7-3 and TRBJ2-1; possible D gene TRBD1, 6 bases. The CDR3 runs 15 residues. CDR1 is SGHTA and CDR2 is FQGTGA in the germline V gene. V lost 5 bases and J 0 bases, leaving 11 bases between the germline ends.

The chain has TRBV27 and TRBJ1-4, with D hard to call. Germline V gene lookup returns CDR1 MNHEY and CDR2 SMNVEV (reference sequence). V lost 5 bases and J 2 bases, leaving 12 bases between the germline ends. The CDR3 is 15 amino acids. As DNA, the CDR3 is TGTGCCAGCAGTCCTCCAGGACCCACTAATGAAAAACTGTTTTTT. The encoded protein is CASSPPGPTNEKLFF.

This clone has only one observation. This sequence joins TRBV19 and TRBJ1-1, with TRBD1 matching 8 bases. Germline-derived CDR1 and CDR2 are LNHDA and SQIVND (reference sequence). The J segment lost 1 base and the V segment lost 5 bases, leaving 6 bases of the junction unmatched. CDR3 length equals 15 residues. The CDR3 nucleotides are TGTGCCAGTAGTTCGACAGGGGCACGGAACACTGAAGCTTTCTTT. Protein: CASSSTGARNTEAFF.

CDR3: CASSPGRRGPDTQYF. As DNA, the CDR3 is TGTGCCAGCAGCCCTGGCCGTCGGGGCCCAGATACGCAGTATTTT. The V and J genes are TRBV5-8 and TRBJ2-3; perhaps D is TRBD1 or TRBD2 (5 bases each). Trimming pared 4 bases from V and 4 bases from J, leaving 16 bases between. Looked up from germline, CDR1 is SGHTS and CDR2 is YDEGEE. The CDR3 length is 15 residues.